This T cell receptor (beta chain) was retrieved from a study of T cell repertoires in cytomegalovirus infection. Overall study findings and caveats: CMV-specific TCR beta clonotypes restricted by HLA-C were the ones dominating the ex vivo response.

On this clonotype itself: Its antigen is unknown.

TCRdb re-analysed the reads in MiXCR, keeping a single row per CDR3 protein. The sample lists fewer than 1,000,000 distinct CDR3 sequences; around a third were seen once. Trimming removed 4 bases at V and 2 bases at J, with 8 bases between. Germline CDR1 reads SEHNR; CDR2 reads FQNEAQ (reference sequence). There are 13 residues in the CDR3. This clonotype originated in a human donor in good health (CMV status not recorded). Some clones in this sample may be carry-over from other donors' samples. Sample: cultured CD8+ T cells from PBMCs, taken from culture after CMV antigen stimulation. This sequence joins TRBV7-9 and TRBJ1-2; D gene ambiguous. CDR3 sequence: CASSYPSNYGYTF. As DNA, the CDR3 is TGTGCCAGCAGCTATCCTTCCAACTATGGCTACACCTTC.